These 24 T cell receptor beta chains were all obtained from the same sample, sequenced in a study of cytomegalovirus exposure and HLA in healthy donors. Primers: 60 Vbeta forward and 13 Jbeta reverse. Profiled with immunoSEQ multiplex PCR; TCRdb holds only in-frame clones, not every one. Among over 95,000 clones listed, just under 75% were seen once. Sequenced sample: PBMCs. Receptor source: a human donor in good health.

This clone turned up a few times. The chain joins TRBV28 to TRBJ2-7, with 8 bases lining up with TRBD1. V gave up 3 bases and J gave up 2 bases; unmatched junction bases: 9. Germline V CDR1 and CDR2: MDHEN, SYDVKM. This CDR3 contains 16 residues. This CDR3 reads CASSFPLQGAPYEQYF. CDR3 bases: TGTGCCAGCAGTTTCCCTCTCCAGGGGGCCCCCTACGAGCAGTACTTC.

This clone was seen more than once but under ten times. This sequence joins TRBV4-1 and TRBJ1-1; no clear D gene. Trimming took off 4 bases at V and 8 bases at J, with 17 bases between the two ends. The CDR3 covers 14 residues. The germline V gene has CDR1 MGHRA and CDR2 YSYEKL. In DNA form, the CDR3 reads TGCGCCAGCAGCCCGGGGATCCGCTCCAGGGAAGCTTTCTTT. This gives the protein CASSPGIRSREAFF.

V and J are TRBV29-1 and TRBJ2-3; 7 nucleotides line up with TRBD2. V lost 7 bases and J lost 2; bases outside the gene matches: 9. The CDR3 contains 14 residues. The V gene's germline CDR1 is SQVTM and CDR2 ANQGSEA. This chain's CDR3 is CSARERGFTDTQYF. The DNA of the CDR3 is TGCAGCGCCCGGGAGCGGGGATTCACAGATACGCAGTATTTT.

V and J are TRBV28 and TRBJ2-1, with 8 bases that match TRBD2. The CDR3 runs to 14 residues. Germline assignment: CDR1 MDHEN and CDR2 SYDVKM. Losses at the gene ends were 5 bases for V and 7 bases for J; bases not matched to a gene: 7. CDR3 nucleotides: TGTGCCAGCAGTCCGCCGGGACTAGGAAATGAGCAGTTCTTC. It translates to CASSPPGLGNEQFF.

In DNA, the CDR3 is TGCGCCAGCAGCTCACCCTCCTCGAGTAATTCACCCCTCCACTTT. Its protein product is CASSSPSSSNSPLHF. The chain carries TRBV5-1 and TRBJ1-6; D is unresolved. The CDR3 covers 15 residues. Germline V lookup: CDR1 SGHRS, CDR2 YFSETQ. The germline V and J ends were trimmed by 3 bases and 6 bases, with 13 bases remaining between them.

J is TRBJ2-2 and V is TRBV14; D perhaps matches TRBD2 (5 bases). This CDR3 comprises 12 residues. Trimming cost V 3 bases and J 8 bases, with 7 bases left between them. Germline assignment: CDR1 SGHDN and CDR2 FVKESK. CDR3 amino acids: CASSQTGGELFF. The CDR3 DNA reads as TGTGCCAGCAGCCAGACGGGAGGGGAGCTGTTTTTT.

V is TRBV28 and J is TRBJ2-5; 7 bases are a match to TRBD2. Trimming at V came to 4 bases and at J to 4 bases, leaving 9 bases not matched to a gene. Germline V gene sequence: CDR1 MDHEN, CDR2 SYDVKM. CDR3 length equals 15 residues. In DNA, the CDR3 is TGTGCCAGCAGTTCCCCGGCGGGGGTGAGAGAGACCCAGTACTTC. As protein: CASSSPAGVRETQYF.

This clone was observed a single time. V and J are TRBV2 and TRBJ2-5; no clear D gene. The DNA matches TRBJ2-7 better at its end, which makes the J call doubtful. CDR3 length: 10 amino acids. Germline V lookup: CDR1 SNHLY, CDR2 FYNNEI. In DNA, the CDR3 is TGTGCCAGCAGCGTATACGAGCAGTACTTC. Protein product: CASSVYEQYF.

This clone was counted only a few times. This CDR3 reads CASSLPLSMAGADNEQFF. CDR3 coding DNA: TGTGCCAGCAGCTTGCCCCTAAGCATGGCAGGGGCCGACAATGAGCAGTTCTTC. The V call is TRBV5-4, the J call TRBJ2-1, with D possibly being TRBD1 (6 bases). Trimming removed 1 base at V and 5 bases at J, with 22 bases between. The germline CDR1 and CDR2 sequences are SGHNT and YYREEE (reference sequence). The CDR3 contains 18 residues. Based on the CDR3 plus reference TRBV5-4 and TRBJ2-1, the full variable domain is ETGVTQSPTHLIKTRGQQVTLRCSSQSGHNTVSWYQQALGQGPQFIFQYYREEENGRGNFPPRFSGLQFPNYSSELNVNALELDDSALYLCASSLPLSMAGADNEQFFGPGTRLTVL.

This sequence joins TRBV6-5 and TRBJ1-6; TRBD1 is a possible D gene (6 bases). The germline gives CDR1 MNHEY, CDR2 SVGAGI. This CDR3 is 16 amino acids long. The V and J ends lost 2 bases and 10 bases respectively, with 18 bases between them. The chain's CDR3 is CASSYLGAPLESPLHF. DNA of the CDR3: TGTGCCAGCAGTTACCTGGGGGCACCATTGGAATCACCCCTCCACTTT.

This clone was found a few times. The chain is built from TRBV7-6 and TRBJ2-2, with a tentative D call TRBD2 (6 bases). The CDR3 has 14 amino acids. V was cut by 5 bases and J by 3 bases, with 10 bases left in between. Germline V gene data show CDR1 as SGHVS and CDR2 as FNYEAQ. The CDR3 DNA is TGTGCCAGCAGCCAAAAGCGGGACACCGGGGAGCTGTTTTTT. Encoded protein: CASSQKRDTGELFF.

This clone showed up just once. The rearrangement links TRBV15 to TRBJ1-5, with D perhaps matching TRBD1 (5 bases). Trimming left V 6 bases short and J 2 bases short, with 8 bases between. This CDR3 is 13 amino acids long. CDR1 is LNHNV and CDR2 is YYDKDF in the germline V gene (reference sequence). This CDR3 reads CATRSRGNQPQHF. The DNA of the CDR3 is TGTGCCACCAGGTCCAGGGGCAATCAGCCCCAGCATTTT.

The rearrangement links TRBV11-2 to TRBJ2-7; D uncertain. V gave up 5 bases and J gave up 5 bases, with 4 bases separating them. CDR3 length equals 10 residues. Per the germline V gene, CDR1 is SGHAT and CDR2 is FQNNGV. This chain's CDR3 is CASSGHEQYF. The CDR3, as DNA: TGTGCCAGCAGCGGCCACGAGCAGTACTTC.

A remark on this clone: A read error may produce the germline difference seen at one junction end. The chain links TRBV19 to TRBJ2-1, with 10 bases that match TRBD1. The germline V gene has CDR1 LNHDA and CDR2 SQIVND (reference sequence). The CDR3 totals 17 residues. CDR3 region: CASSLEPTGGKEHEQFF. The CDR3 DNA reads TGTGCCAGTAGTTTAGAACCGACAGGGGGCAAAGAGCATGAGCAGTTCTTC.

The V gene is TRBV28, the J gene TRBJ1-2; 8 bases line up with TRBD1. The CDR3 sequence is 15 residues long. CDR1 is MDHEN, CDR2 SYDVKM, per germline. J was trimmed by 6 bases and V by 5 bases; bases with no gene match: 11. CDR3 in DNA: TGTGCCAGCAGTCCTCAGCCCCTGACAGGGGATGGCTACACCTTC. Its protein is CASSPQPLTGDGYTF.

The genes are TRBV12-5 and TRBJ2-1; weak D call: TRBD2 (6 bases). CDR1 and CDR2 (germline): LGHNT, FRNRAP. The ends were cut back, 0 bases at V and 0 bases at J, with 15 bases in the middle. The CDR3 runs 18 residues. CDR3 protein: CASGLVRSGGASYNEQFF. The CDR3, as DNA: TGTGCTAGTGGTTTGGTACGGAGCGGAGGGGCCTCCTACAATGAGCAGTTCTTC.

CDR3 in DNA: TGCAGCGTTATAGGACAGTCCTACGAGCAGTACTTC. Encoded protein: CSVIGQSYEQYF. J is TRBJ2-7 and V is TRBV29-1; a weak D match, TRBD1 (6 bases). With 5 bases removed from V and 1 base from J, the gap between germline ends came to 9 bases. Germline-derived CDR1 and CDR2 are SQVTM and ANQGSEA. The CDR3 runs to 12 residues.

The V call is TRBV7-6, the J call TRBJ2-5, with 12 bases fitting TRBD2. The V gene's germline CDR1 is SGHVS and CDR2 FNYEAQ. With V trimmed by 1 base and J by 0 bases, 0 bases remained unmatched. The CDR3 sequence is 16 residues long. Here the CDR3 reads CASSLGLAGDQETQYF. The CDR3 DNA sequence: TGTGCCAGCAGCTTAGGACTAGCGGGGGACCAAGAGACCCAGTACTTC.

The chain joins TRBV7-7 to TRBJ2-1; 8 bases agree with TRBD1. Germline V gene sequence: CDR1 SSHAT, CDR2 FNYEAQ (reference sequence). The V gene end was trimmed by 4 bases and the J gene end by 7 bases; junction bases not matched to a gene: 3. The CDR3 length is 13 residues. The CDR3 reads CASSYTGGNEQFF. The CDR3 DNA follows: TGTGCCAGCAGCTACACAGGGGGGAATGAGCAGTTCTTC.

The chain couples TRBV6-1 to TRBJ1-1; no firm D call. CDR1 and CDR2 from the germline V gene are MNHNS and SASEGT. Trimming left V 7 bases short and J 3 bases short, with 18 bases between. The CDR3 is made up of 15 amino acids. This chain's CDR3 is CASTPTASRDTEAFF. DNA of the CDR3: TGTGCCAGCACCCCAACCGCCTCACGAGACACTGAAGCTTTCTTT.

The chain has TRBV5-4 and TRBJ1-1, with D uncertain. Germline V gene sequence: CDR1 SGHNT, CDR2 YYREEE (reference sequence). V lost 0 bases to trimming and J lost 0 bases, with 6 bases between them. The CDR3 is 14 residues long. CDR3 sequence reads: CASSLAQLNTEAFF. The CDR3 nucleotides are TGTGCCAGCAGCTTGGCACAGCTGAACACTGAAGCTTTCTTT.

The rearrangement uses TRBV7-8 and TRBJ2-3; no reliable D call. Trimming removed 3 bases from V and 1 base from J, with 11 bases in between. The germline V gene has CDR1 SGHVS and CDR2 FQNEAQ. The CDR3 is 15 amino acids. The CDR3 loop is CASSLSTAGTDTQYF. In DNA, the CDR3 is TGTGCCAGCAGCTTGTCTACGGCGGGCACAGATACGCAGTATTTT. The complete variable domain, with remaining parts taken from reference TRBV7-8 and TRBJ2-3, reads GAGVSQSPRYKVAKRGQDVALRCDPISGHVSLFWYQQALGQGPEFLTYFQNEAQLDKSGLPSDRFFAERPEGSVSTLKIQRTQQEDSAVYLCASSLSTAGTDTQYFGPGTRLTVL.

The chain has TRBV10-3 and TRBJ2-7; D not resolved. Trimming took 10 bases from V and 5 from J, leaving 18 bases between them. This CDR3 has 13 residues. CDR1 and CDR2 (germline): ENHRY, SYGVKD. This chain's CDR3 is CATCKDLAHEQYF. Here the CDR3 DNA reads TGTGCCACCTGTAAAGACTTGGCCCACGAGCAGTACTTC.

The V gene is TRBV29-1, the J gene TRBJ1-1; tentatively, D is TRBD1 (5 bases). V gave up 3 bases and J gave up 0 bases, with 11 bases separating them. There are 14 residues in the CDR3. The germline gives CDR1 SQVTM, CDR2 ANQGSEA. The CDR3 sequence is CSVEEGPLNTEAFF. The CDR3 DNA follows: TGCAGCGTTGAGGAGGGGCCCTTGAACACTGAAGCTTTCTTT.